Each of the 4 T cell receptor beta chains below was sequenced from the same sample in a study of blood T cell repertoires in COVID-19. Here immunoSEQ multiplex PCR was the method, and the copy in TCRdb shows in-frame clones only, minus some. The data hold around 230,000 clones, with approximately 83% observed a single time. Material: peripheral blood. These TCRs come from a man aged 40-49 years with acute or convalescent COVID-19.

The CDR3 spells CASSLVDSSNQPQHF. As DNA, the CDR3 is TGTGCCAGCAGCTTAGTCGACAGTAGCAATCAGCCCCAGCATTTT. The chain uses TRBV7-8 and TRBJ1-5; D possibly corresponds to TRBD1 (5 bases). The CDR3 spans 15 residues. The V gene lost 1 base and the J gene lost 0 bases, with 7 bases spanning the gap. The germline V gene has CDR1 SGHVS and CDR2 FQNEAQ.

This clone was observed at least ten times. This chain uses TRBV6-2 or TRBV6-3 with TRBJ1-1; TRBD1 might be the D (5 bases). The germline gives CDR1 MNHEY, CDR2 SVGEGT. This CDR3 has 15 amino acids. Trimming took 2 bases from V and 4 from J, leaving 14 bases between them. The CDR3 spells CASSYPGGRGTEAFF. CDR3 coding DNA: TGTGCCAGCAGTTACCCCGGGGGTAGGGGCACTGAAGCTTTCTTT.

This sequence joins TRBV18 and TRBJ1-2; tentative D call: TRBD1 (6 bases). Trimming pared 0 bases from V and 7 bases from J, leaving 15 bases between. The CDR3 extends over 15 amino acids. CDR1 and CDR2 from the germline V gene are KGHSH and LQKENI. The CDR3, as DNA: TGTGCCAGCTCACCACCCATCAGTCGAGGGGGTGGCTACACCTTC. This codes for CASSPPISRGGGYTF. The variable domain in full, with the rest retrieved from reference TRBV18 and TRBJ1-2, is NAGVMQNPRHLVRRRGQEARLRCSPMKGHSHVYWYRQLPEEGLKFMVYLQKENIIDESGMPKERFSAEFPKEGPSILRIQQVVRGDSAAYFCASSPPISRGGGYTFGSGTRLTVV.

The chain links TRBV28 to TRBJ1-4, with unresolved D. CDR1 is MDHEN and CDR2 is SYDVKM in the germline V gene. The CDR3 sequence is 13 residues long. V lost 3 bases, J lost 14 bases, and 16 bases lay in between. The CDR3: CASSFLGVKSLFF. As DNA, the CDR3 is TGTGCCAGCAGTTTTCTTGGAGTGAAAAGCCTGTTTTTT. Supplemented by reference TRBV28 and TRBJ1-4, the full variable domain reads DVKVTQSSRYLVKRTGEKVFLECVQDMDHENMFWYRQDPGLGLRLIYFSYDVKMKEKGDIPEGYSVSREKKERFSLILESASTNQTSMYLCASSFLGVKSLFFGSGTQLSVL.